These T cell receptor beta chains were read from a single sample in a study of radiotherapy plus CTLA-4 blockade in lung cancer. The data were produced by immunoSEQ multiplex PCR, yet TCRdb's version contains in-frame clones alone and is incomplete. This sample has some 80,000 clones, with around 81% found just once. Sequences were derived from peripheral blood, sampled from a patient treated with radiotherapy plus ipilimumab. These receptors all come from a human donor with non-small cell lung cancer whose response to radiotherapy plus ipilimumab could not be evaluated. Some clones in this sample may be carry-over from other donors' samples. The CDR3 runs from the conserved cysteine through the conserved F or W. Each record gives: J gene, D gene, clone size, V gene, CDR3 DNA, CDR3 protein. A D gene is named only where the DNA matches it firmly. The listing skips clone size in some rows; elsewhere it reads once, few, many or a size class.

j_gene: TRBJ2-7; d_gene: .; abundance: .; v_gene: TRBV5-1; CDR3nt: TGCGCCAGCAGCTTTCCAGGGACCTACGAGCAGTACTTC; CDR3aa: CASSFPGTYEQYF
j_gene: TRBJ1-3; d_gene: .; abundance: .; v_gene: TRBV7-9; CDR3nt: TGTGCCAGCAGCCTAACGCGTCCCCTAGGCGGAAACACCATATATTTT; CDR3aa: CASSLTRPLGGNTIYF
j_gene: TRBJ1-5; d_gene: .; abundance: .; v_gene: TRBV28; CDR3nt: TGTGCCAGCAGTGCTCGGTTTCAGCCCCAGCATTTT; CDR3aa: CASSARFQPQHF
j_gene: TRBJ1-2; d_gene: .; abundance: once; v_gene: TRBV5-8; CDR3nt: TGTGCCAGCAGCTTGAACGGTCAGGGGCACTATGGCTACACCTTC; CDR3aa: CASSLNGQGHYGYTF
j_gene: TRBJ2-6; d_gene: TRBD2; abundance: few; v_gene: TRBV19; CDR3nt: TGTGCCAGTAGTATTGGGCGGGGGGGCTCTGGGGCCAACGTCCTGACTTTC; CDR3aa: CASSIGRGGSGANVLTF
j_gene: TRBJ1-2; d_gene: TRBD1; abundance: .; v_gene: TRBV7-8; CDR3nt: TGTGCCAGCAGCTTAGGATTGATCAGGGGGAACTATGGCTACACCTTC; CDR3aa: CASSLGLIRGNYGYTF
j_gene: TRBJ2-2; d_gene: .; abundance: .; v_gene: TRBV15; CDR3nt: TGTGCCACCGCAGCGAGGTGGAACACCGGGGAGCTGTTTTTT; CDR3aa: CATAARWNTGELFF
j_gene: TRBJ1-2; d_gene: .; abundance: many; v_gene: TRBV10-3; CDR3nt: TGTGCCATCAGTGAGGGCCAGGCGTACACCTTC; CDR3aa: CAISEGQAYTF
j_gene: TRBJ1-2; d_gene: .; abundance: .; v_gene: TRBV4-2; CDR3nt: TGTGCCAGCAGCCAAGATCAAGGCAGGGTGGATGGCTACACCTTC; CDR3aa: CASSQDQGRVDGYTF
j_gene: TRBJ2-2; d_gene: .; abundance: few; v_gene: TRBV12-5; CDR3nt: TGTGCTAGTGGCCCCCCCTCGGCAGGGCCAAACACCGGGGAGCTGTTTTTT; CDR3aa: CASGPPSAGPNTGELFF
j_gene: TRBJ2-3; d_gene: TRBD2; abundance: .; v_gene: TRBV5-6; CDR3nt: TGTGCCAGCAGCCCCGGGCTAGCGGAAACAGATACGCAGTATTTT; CDR3aa: CASSPGLAETDTQYF
j_gene: TRBJ2-3; d_gene: TRBD2; abundance: .; v_gene: TRBV18; CDR3nt: TGTGCCAGCTCCCCATCAGCGGGGGCCGCGCAGTATTTT; CDR3aa: CASSPSAGAAQYF
j_gene: TRBJ1-2; d_gene: TRBD1; abundance: .; v_gene: TRBV25-1; CDR3nt: TGTGCCAGCAGTGATCTTGGGACAGGGGGCTTGAGCGGCTACACCTTC; CDR3aa: CASSDLGTGGLSGYTF
j_gene: TRBJ1-2; d_gene: .; abundance: .; v_gene: TRBV7-6; CDR3nt: TGTGCCAGCAGCCCTACGGCGGGGAGCGGCTACACCTTC; CDR3aa: CASSPTAGSGYTF
j_gene: TRBJ2-7; d_gene: .; abundance: .; v_gene: TRBV28; CDR3nt: TGTGCCAGCAGTTTTAATCCCCGGGCGACAGGCGGTTACGAGCAGTACTTC; CDR3aa: CASSFNPRATGGYEQYF
j_gene: TRBJ2-2; d_gene: .; abundance: .; v_gene: TRBV6-1; CDR3nt: TGTGCCAGCAGTGTTGCACCGGCCGGGGAGCTGTTTTTT; CDR3aa: CASSVAPAGELFF
j_gene: TRBJ1-2; d_gene: .; abundance: .; v_gene: TRBV4-3; CDR3nt: TGCGCCAGCAGCCGGGACCGGGACAATTGGAATGATGGCTACACCTTC; CDR3aa: CASSRDRDNWNDGYTF
j_gene: TRBJ1-1; d_gene: .; abundance: .; v_gene: TRBV6-1; CDR3nt: TGTGCCAGCAGTCCTGAGCTGAACACTGAAGCTTTCTTT; CDR3aa: CASSPELNTEAFF
j_gene: TRBJ1-2; d_gene: TRBD1; abundance: .; v_gene: TRBV7-2; CDR3nt: TGTGCCAGCAGCTGGGGCAGGGGGGAAAATGGCTACACCTTC; CDR3aa: CASSWGRGENGYTF
j_gene: TRBJ1-1; d_gene: TRBD1; abundance: .; v_gene: TRBV5-1; CDR3nt: TGCGCCAGCAGCTTATCCGGGACAGGGGACACTGAAGCTTTCTTT; CDR3aa: CASSLSGTGDTEAFF
j_gene: TRBJ1-2; d_gene: .; abundance: .; v_gene: TRBV19; CDR3nt: TGTGCCAGTAGTACAAATAAGGACACATCACCGACCTATGGCTACACCTTC; CDR3aa: CASSTNKDTSPTYGYTF
j_gene: TRBJ1-2; d_gene: TRBD1; abundance: .; v_gene: TRBV7-9; CDR3nt: TGTGCCAGCAGCTTAGTTGGGACAGAATCGATCTATGGCTACACCTTC; CDR3aa: CASSLVGTESIYGYTF
j_gene: TRBJ1-5; d_gene: .; abundance: .; v_gene: TRBV6-6; CDR3nt: TGTGCCAGCGGAATTTACAGGGAGGGTCAGCCCCAGCATTTT; CDR3aa: CASGIYREGQPQHF
j_gene: TRBJ1-2; d_gene: .; abundance: .; v_gene: TRBV28; CDR3nt: TGTGCCAGCAGAGGATGGGCCTCGGGCTACACCTTC; CDR3aa: CASRGWASGYTF
j_gene: TRBJ2-1; d_gene: TRBD2; abundance: .; v_gene: TRBV7-9; CDR3nt: TGTGCCAGCAGCTTCGGGAGGAGCTCCTACAATGAGCAGTTCTTC; CDR3aa: CASSFGRSSYNEQFF
j_gene: TRBJ2-7; d_gene: .; abundance: .; v_gene: TRBV5-1; CDR3nt: TGCGCCAGCAGCTGGAGTGGCGGGATAGGTTACGAGCAGTACTTC; CDR3aa: CASSWSGGIGYEQYF
j_gene: TRBJ2-2; d_gene: .; abundance: once; v_gene: TRBV4-3; CDR3nt: TGCGCCAGCAGCCGTAATCTGAACACCGGGGAGCTGTTTTTT; CDR3aa: CASSRNLNTGELFF
j_gene: TRBJ2-1; d_gene: TRBD1; abundance: .; v_gene: TRBV7-6; CDR3nt: TGTGCCAGCAGCTTCTTGTTCCGGGACAGGGGTAGTCTCAATGAGCAGTTCTTC; CDR3aa: CASSFLFRDRGSLNEQFF
j_gene: TRBJ1-1; d_gene: .; abundance: .; v_gene: TRBV28; CDR3nt: TGTGCCAGCAGCCCTCCTCCACCGCCGGGCACTGAAGCTTTCTTT; CDR3aa: CASSPPPPPGTEAFF
j_gene: TRBJ2-1; d_gene: TRBD2; abundance: .; v_gene: TRBV4-1; CDR3nt: TGCGCCAGCAGGGTTGCGGGGGGAACCCCCAATGAGCAGTTCTTC; CDR3aa: CASRVAGGTPNEQFF
j_gene: TRBJ2-7; d_gene: .; abundance: .; v_gene: TRBV7-2; CDR3nt: TGTGCCAGCAGCTTGAGCACGACGGGGGACAGAACCTACGAGCAGTACTTC; CDR3aa: CASSLSTTGDRTYEQYF
j_gene: TRBJ2-3; d_gene: TRBD1; abundance: .; v_gene: TRBV5-6; CDR3nt: TGTGCCAGCAGCCAAGGACAGGGCCTTGCGCAGTATTTT; CDR3aa: CASSQGQGLAQYF
j_gene: TRBJ2-7; d_gene: TRBD2; abundance: few; v_gene: TRBV6-5; CDR3nt: TGTGCCAGCAGTTTTCGCGGGGGGCTGTACGAGCAGTACTTC; CDR3aa: CASSFRGGLYEQYF
j_gene: TRBJ1-5; d_gene: .; abundance: few; v_gene: TRBV5-4; CDR3nt: TGTGCCAGCAGCTTGGGATGGGGGGAAAGTCAGCCCCAGCATTTT; CDR3aa: CASSLGWGESQPQHF
j_gene: TRBJ1-4; d_gene: .; abundance: once; v_gene: TRBV28; CDR3nt: TGTGCCAGCACGCCCTGGGGAGCAACTAATGAAAAACTGTTTTTT; CDR3aa: CASTPWGATNEKLFF
j_gene: TRBJ2-7; d_gene: .; abundance: few; v_gene: TRBV6-5; CDR3nt: TGTGCCAGCCGGGGCTCCTACGAGCAGTACTTC; CDR3aa: CASRGSYEQYF
j_gene: TRBJ1-1; d_gene: .; abundance: .; v_gene: TRBV27; CDR3nt: TGTGCCAGCAGTTTACCAGGGGACACTGAAGCTTTCTTT; CDR3aa: CASSLPGDTEAFF
j_gene: TRBJ2-5; d_gene: TRBD1; abundance: .; v_gene: TRBV7-9; CDR3nt: TGTGCCAGCAGCTCCAGGGGGCCTGAGACCCAGTACTTC; CDR3aa: CASSSRGPETQYF
j_gene: TRBJ2-5; d_gene: TRBD1; abundance: .; v_gene: TRBV5-1; CDR3nt: TGCGCCAGCAGCTTGGCCGGGACAGGGCCCCAAGAGACCCAGTACTTC; CDR3aa: CASSLAGTGPQETQYF
j_gene: TRBJ1-3; d_gene: .; abundance: .; v_gene: TRBV28; CDR3nt: TGTGCCAGCAGTCTACCTAAGGGGTTCGGAAACACCATATATTTT; CDR3aa: CASSLPKGFGNTIYF
j_gene: TRBJ2-7; d_gene: .; abundance: .; v_gene: TRBV28; CDR3nt: TGTGCCAGCAGTTCCTCAGGGTTAGGATCCTACGAGCAGTACTTC; CDR3aa: CASSSSGLGSYEQYF
j_gene: TRBJ2-1; d_gene: TRBD1; abundance: .; v_gene: TRBV5-6; CDR3nt: TGTGCCAGCAGCTTGGCGGACAGGGTGTACCAGTTCTTC; CDR3aa: CASSLADRVYQFF
j_gene: TRBJ2-7; d_gene: TRBD1; abundance: .; v_gene: TRBV2; CDR3nt: TGTGCCAGCAGTACCATGACAGGGTATCACGAGCAGTACTTC; CDR3aa: CASSTMTGYHEQYF
j_gene: TRBJ1-1; d_gene: .; abundance: .; v_gene: TRBV6-6; CDR3nt: TGTGCCAGCAGTTACTCTAACAGGGACATGAACACTGAAGCTTTCTTT; CDR3aa: CASSYSNRDMNTEAFF